The T cell receptor (beta chain) under discussion was sequenced for a study of shared clonotypes between healthy human individuals. Profiled with immunoSEQ multiplex PCR; TCRdb holds only in-frame clones, not every one. The table lists 1,400,000 or so clones, 97% to 99% of them singletons. Source material: naive CD4+ T cells sorted from blood. Subset in this sample: CD45RA+ positively selected. The TCR was taken from a man younger than 45 in good health.

The CDR3 sequence is CASSSNSRADAFDTQYF. CDR3 sequence (DNA): TGTGCCAGTAGTAGCAACTCCCGAGCGGACGCTTTTGATACGCAGTATTTT. The gene calls are TRBV19 and TRBJ2-3; tentative D call: TRBD2 (5 bases). Trimming stripped 4 bases from V and 6 bases from J, with 23 bases between. CDR3 length equals 17 residues. The germline V gene has CDR1 LNHDA and CDR2 SQIVND (reference sequence).